Listed below are T cell receptor beta chains from one sample, sequenced in a study of T cells in Graves' hyperthyroidism and ophthalmopathy. TCRdb redid the calling of the multiplex PCR reads with MiXCR, one entry per CDR3 protein. The sample has roughly 500,000 distinct CDR3 sequences, roughly 13% seen once. Sequencing was done on a sample of blood. All receptors come from a woman aged 25 to 39 with Graves' hyperthyroidism that later progressed to Graves' ophthalmopathy. Each CDR3 is given with its conserved first and last residue. The D gene is left open where the match is weak. Size is omitted from some rows. Given values are once, few, many or a class for expanded clones.

D	length	J	V	size	DNA	CDR3
-	14	TRBJ2-4	TRBV4-1	many	TGCGCCAGCAGCCAAGGACTAGAAGGGGGCATTCAGTACTTC	CASSQGLEGGIQYF
-	14	TRBJ2-1	TRBV27	many	TGTGCCAGCAGCCGCTTATCTAGGTCTGATGAGCAGTTCTTC	CASSRLSRSDEQFF
TRBD2	17	TRBJ2-1	TRBV3-1	many	TGTGCCAGCGGCCTTAGCTCGGGACTAGCGGGTTACAATGAGCAGTTCTTC	CASGLSSGLAGYNEQFF
TRBD1	16	TRBJ2-5	TRBV7-2	many	TGTGCCAGCAGCGCCCGGACAGGGGGCAACCAAGAGACCCAGTACTTC	CASSARTGGNQETQYF
-	16	TRBJ2-4	TRBV2	many	TGTGCCAGCACCAATAGGGGGGGGCTGGCCAAAAACATTCAGTACTTC	CASTNRGGLAKNIQYF
-	13	TRBJ1-1	TRBV5-1	-	TGCGCCAGCAGCCCTACCGCGACCACTGAAGCTTTCTTT	CASSPTATTEAFF
TRBD2	13	TRBJ2-3	TRBV6-6	few	TGTGCCAGCAGTTACGGACTAGCAGATACGCAGTATTTT	CASSYGLADTQYF
-	12	TRBJ2-1	TRBV28	many	TGTGCCAGCAGCAGGGGCAACAATGAGCAGTTCTTC	CASSRGNNEQFF
-	12	TRBJ2-7	TRBV11-2	many	TGTGCCAGCAGCTTAGTTCCCCACGAGCAGTACTTC	CASSLVPHEQYF
-	14	TRBJ1-3	TRBV30	many	TGTGCCTGGAGTGTCGGGGGGTCCGGAAACACCATATATTTT	CAWSVGGSGNTIYF
-	13	TRBJ1-1	TRBV11-1	many	TGTGCCAGCACTATGACTGTGAACACTGAAGCTTTCTTT	CASTMTVNTEAFF
-	11	TRBJ1-2	TRBV20-1	few	TGCAGTGCTAGGAGGGATAATGGCTACACCTTC	CSARRDNGYTF
-	21	TRBJ1-5	TRBV4-3	once	TGCGCCAGCAGCAAACGACCTATCACTTTATCACAGGGAGGGGGCAATCAGCCCCAGCATTTT	CASSKRPITLSQGGGNQPQHF
TRBD2	15	TRBJ2-1	TRBV7-2	many	TGTGCCAGCAGCCCTGTAGTAGCGGGAGCGAATGAGCAGTTCTTC	CASSPVVAGANEQFF